This entry lists 21 T cell receptor beta chains sequenced from one sample in a study of cytomegalovirus exposure and HLA in healthy donors (dated by TCRdb to 2016 to 2017). Libraries came from the immunoSEQ multiplex PCR assay. The multiplex PCR relied on a mix of 60 forward primers for TCR Vbeta segments and 13 reverse primers for TCR Jbeta segments. TCRdb stores this immuneACCESS table with in-frame sequences only. Part of the clones is absent; in the studies checked, under half of the shortfall reflects unresolved V genes, and no reason is known for the rest. The sample data list 120,000 to 150,000 clones, and 65% to 90% of these were observed just once. The biggest ten clones account for 2.5% to 3.5% of the sample. The sample comprised PBMCs. Receptors were obtained from a woman aged 30 to 39 in good health and CMV-seronegative.

The chain has TRBV7-8 and TRBJ2-7; 7 bases match TRBD1. The germline V gene has CDR1 SGHVS and CDR2 FQNEAQ. V lost 1 base and J lost 7; bases outside the gene matches: 7. The CDR3 loop spans 14 amino acids. The CDR3 protein is CASSLGGGPREQYF. CDR3 sequence (DNA): TGTGCCAGCAGCTTAGGAGGGGGCCCTCGGGAGCAGTACTTC.

V is TRBV18 and J is TRBJ2-7; weak D call: TRBD2 (7 bases). The CDR3 totals 14 residues. Deletions cut 3 bases from V and 6 bases from J, with 15 bases between. CDR1 KGHSH and CDR2 LQKENI come from the germline V gene. For the CDR3, the DNA is TGTGCCAGCTCACCGTACGCGGGGGCCGGCGAGCAGTACTTC. Its protein is CASSPYAGAGEQYF.

This clone was counted a few times. The chain recombines TRBV29-1 with TRBJ1-1, with D perhaps TRBD1 (5 bases). Trimming shortened V by 7 bases and J by 6 bases, and 9 bases separated the two germline ends. There are 10 residues in the CDR3. Germline CDR1 and CDR2: SQVTM and ANQGSEA. The CDR3 region is CSGLGAEAFF. The DNA for the CDR3 is TGCAGCGGCCTAGGGGCTGAAGCTTTCTTT.

This rearrangement joins TRBV19 to TRBJ2-3; D possibly corresponds to TRBD1 (6 bases). This CDR3 is 13 amino acids long. Deletions cut 5 bases from V and 4 bases from J, with 10 bases between. From germline, CDR1 is LNHDA and CDR2 SQIVND (reference sequence). This CDR3 is CASSFYRADTQYF. DNA of the CDR3: TGTGCCAGTAGTTTTTACAGGGCAGATACGCAGTATTTT.

The chain is built from TRBV11-2 and TRBJ1-4; unclear D gene. The CDR3 is 14 residues long. The V gene lost 3 bases and the J gene lost 0 bases, with 5 bases spanning the gap. Germline loops: CDR1 SGHAT, CDR2 FQNNGV. The CDR3 DNA reads TGTGCCAGCAGCTTCACAACAACTAATGAAAAACTGTTTTTT. This sequence encodes CASSFTTTNEKLFF.

This clone showed up just a few times. V and J are TRBV27 and TRBJ2-7, with D perhaps matching TRBD1 (6 bases). Per the germline V gene, CDR1 is MNHEY and CDR2 is SMNVEV (reference sequence). The CDR3 consists of 15 residues. The V and J ends lost 1 base and 4 bases respectively, with 14 bases between them. The CDR3 spells CASSLFQGSPYEQYF. CDR3 in DNA: TGTGCCAGCAGTTTATTCCAGGGGTCGCCTTACGAGCAGTACTTC.

Only a few counts were recorded for this clone. The chain carries TRBV5-6 and TRBJ2-7; TRBD2 matches 9 bases. This CDR3 contains 15 residues. With V trimmed by 0 bases and J by 4 bases, 5 bases remained unmatched. Per the germline V gene, CDR1 is SGHDT and CDR2 is YYEEEE. The CDR3: CASSLGPSGGYEQYF. In DNA form, the CDR3 reads TGTGCCAGCAGCTTGGGTCCCAGCGGGGGGTACGAGCAGTACTTC.

This clone was recorded only once. This rearrangement joins TRBV6-5 to TRBJ2-2, with TRBD2 as a possible D gene (5 bases). The V gene's germline CDR1 is MNHEY and CDR2 SVGAGI. Deletions cut 8 bases from V and 0 bases from J, with 7 bases between. There are 13 residues in the CDR3. The CDR3 spells CASGGPNTGELFF. The CDR3 DNA sequence: TGTGCCAGCGGAGGACCGAACACCGGGGAGCTGTTTTTT.

This chain links TRBV9 with TRBJ1-2; a possible D gene is TRBD1 (5 bases). CDR3 length: 12 residues. V was shortened by 4 bases and J by 7 bases, with 11 bases between the two germline ends. Germline CDR1 SGDLS, CDR2 YYNGEE. The DNA for the CDR3 is TGTGCCAGCAGCATTAACGGGGGTGGCTACACCTTC. Translation: CASSINGGGYTF.

The rearrangement joins TRBV19 to TRBJ2-6; tentatively, D is TRBD2 (6 bases). Germline V gene data show CDR1 as LNHDA and CDR2 as SQIVND (reference sequence). Trimming cost V 5 bases and J 4 bases, with 15 bases left between them. CDR3 length: 16 residues. This chain's CDR3 is CASSHLLSGGANVLTF. In DNA form, the CDR3 reads TGTGCCAGTAGTCACCTGCTCAGCGGGGGGGCCAACGTCCTGACTTTC.

The gene calls are TRBV7-9 and TRBJ2-5, with D perhaps TRBD1 (5 bases). The DNA matches TRBJ2-7 better at its end, which makes the J call doubtful. The CDR3 length is 14 residues. CDR1 SEHNR and CDR2 FQNEAQ come from the germline V gene (reference sequence). The CDR3 loop reads CASRPGLQGYEQYF. For the CDR3, the DNA is TGTGCCAGCAGGCCCGGGTTGCAGGGATACGAGCAGTACTTC.

The chain links TRBV11-2 to TRBJ2-5; TRBD2 might be the D (6 bases). The CDR3 covers 16 residues. Trimming cost V 2 bases and J 4 bases, with 17 bases left between them. Germline CDR1 is SGHAT and CDR2 is FQNNGV. CDR3 nucleotide sequence: TGTGCCAGCAGCTTAAATCAGGCGGGGCGGGGAGAGACCCAGTACTTC. It encodes CASSLNQAGRGETQYF. The full variable domain, completed using reference TRBV11-2 and TRBJ2-5, is EAGVAQSPRYKIIEKRQSVAFWCNPISGHATLYWYQQILGQGPKLLIQFQNNGVVDDSQLPKDRFSAERLKGVDSTLKIQPAKLEDSAVYLCASSLNQAGRGETQYFGPGTRLLVL.

On this clone: Other nucleotide sequences from this sample produce the same CDR3. The chain employs TRBV11-3 and TRBJ2-2, with TRBD1 matching 7 bases. This CDR3 contains 15 residues. Germline CDR1 reads SGHNT; CDR2 reads YENEEA. Losses at the gene ends were 5 bases for V and 5 bases for J; bases not matched to a gene: 8. The CDR3 DNA reads TGTGCCAGCAGCCCAACGACAGGGAATACCGGGGAGCTGTTTTTT. Protein: CASSPTTGNTGELFF. The full variable domain, in which reference TRBV11-3 and TRBJ2-2 provide the parts outside the CDR3, is EAGVVQSPRYKIIEKKQPVAFWCNPISGHNTLYWYLQNLGQGPELLIRYENEEAVDDSQLPKDRFSAERLKGVDSTLKIQPAELGDSAVYLCASSPTTGNTGELFFGEGSRLTVL.

The chain links TRBV28 to TRBJ1-1; D ambiguous. CDR1 and CDR2 from the germline V gene are MDHEN and SYDVKM. V gave up 6 bases and J gave up 4 bases, with 12 bases separating them. The CDR3 totals 13 residues. CDR3 loop: CASSSGVGTEAFF. CDR3 DNA: TGTGCCAGCAGCTCCGGGGTGGGCACTGAAGCTTTCTTT.

V usage is TRBV5-1 and J usage is TRBJ1-1, with D possibly being TRBD1 (6 bases). Germline values: CDR1 SGHRS, CDR2 YFSETQ. V lost 0 bases, J lost 4 bases, and 13 bases lay in between. The CDR3 spans 15 residues. The CDR3 here is CASSLAGGRVTEAFF. CDR3 bases: TGCGCCAGCAGCTTGGCCGGGGGGCGCGTCACTGAAGCTTTCTTT.

The J gene is TRBJ1-3, the V gene TRBV14; D gene unclear. The V gene's germline CDR1 is SGHDN and CDR2 FVKESK. Trimming shortened V by 1 base and J by 1 base, and 8 bases separated the two germline ends. The CDR3 is made up of 15 amino acids. CDR3 coding DNA: TGTGCCAGCAGCCAAGTGGCCTTATCTGGAAACACCATATATTTT. Translated, it gives CASSQVALSGNTIYF.

The chain joins TRBV9 to TRBJ2-6; unclear D gene. The V gene's germline CDR1 is SGDLS and CDR2 YYNGEE. The CDR3 runs to 18 residues. Trimming removed 3 bases from V and 0 bases from J, with 16 bases in between. CDR3 amino acids: CASSGSRGMHSGANVLTF. The CDR3 nucleotides are TGTGCCAGCAGCGGGTCGCGCGGAATGCACTCTGGGGCCAACGTCCTGACTTTC.

The chain carries TRBV19 and TRBJ2-7, with 7 bases aligning to TRBD1. The CDR3 covers 15 residues. Germline-derived CDR1 and CDR2 are LNHDA and SQIVND (reference sequence). V gave up 6 bases and J gave up 3 bases; unmatched junction bases: 11. In nucleotides, the CDR3 is TGTGCCAGTAGAGAGAGGGACAGTACCTTCTACGAGCAGTACTTC. This sequence encodes CASRERDSTFYEQYF. Filled out from reference TRBV19 and TRBJ2-7, the complete variable domain reads DGGITQSPKYLFRKEGQNVTLSCEQNLNHDAMYWYRQDPGQGLRLIYYSQIVNDFQKGDIAEGYSVSREKKESFPLTVTSAQKNPTAFYLCASRERDSTFYEQYFGPGTRLTVT.

The V call is TRBV19, the J call TRBJ2-4; weak D call: TRBD2 (6 bases). Trimming stripped 3 bases from V and 5 bases from J, with 17 bases between. Germline CDR1 and CDR2: LNHDA and SQIVND (reference sequence). This CDR3 is 16 amino acids long. The chain's CDR3 is CASSIGGNPRENIQYF. In DNA, the CDR3 is TGTGCCAGTAGTATTGGCGGGAACCCCCGCGAAAACATTCAGTACTTC. The whole variable domain, filled in from reference TRBV19 and TRBJ2-4, reads DGGITQSPKYLFRKEGQNVTLSCEQNLNHDAMYWYRQDPGQGLRLIYYSQIVNDFQKGDIAEGYSVSREKKESFPLTVTSAQKNPTAFYLCASSIGGNPRENIQYFGAGTRLSVL.

V gene TRBV5-8 combines with J gene TRBJ2-3; 7 positions agree with TRBD2. The CDR3 runs 17 residues. Germline CDR1 reads SGHTS; CDR2 reads YDEGEE. V shed 0 bases, J shed 2 bases, and the junction held 9 bases outside the gene matches. CDR3 DNA sequence: TGTGCCAGCAGCTTGGCTTGGGGGGGTCTTCCCACAGATACGCAGTATTTT. Protein: CASSLAWGGLPTDTQYF.

V and J are TRBV5-1 and TRBJ2-7, with 7 nucleotides matching TRBD1. The V and J ends lost 4 bases and 3 bases, in that order; junction bases with no gene match: 10. Germline V gene lookup returns CDR1 SGHRS and CDR2 YFSETQ. The CDR3 loop spans 15 amino acids. In DNA, the CDR3 is TGCGCCAGCAGCATAACAGGGGATCGCGGCTACGAGCAGTACTTC. It translates to CASSITGDRGYEQYF.